This is a list of T cell receptor beta chains from one sample in a study of T cell changes during pregnancy in multiple sclerosis. The table came from immunoSEQ multiplex PCR; TCRdb's copy has only in-frame clones and leaves some out. The data show 50,000 or so clones, with more than 80% seen just once and 0.35% to 0.4% held by the top ten. The specimen was CD4+ T cells from peripheral blood mononuclear cells, collected before pregnancy. The receptor set was obtained from a female donor with multiple sclerosis, enrolled in a pregnancy study. The CDR3 runs from the conserved cysteine through the conserved F or W. The D gene is left open where the match is weak.

>TRBD1|TRBJ2-1|TRBV30
TGTGCCTGGAGTGTAGAGGGGGACAGGGGCTATGAGCAGTTCTTC
CAWSVEGDRGYEQFF
>-|TRBJ1-2|TRBV5-1
TGCGCCAGCAGCGGCGGGGGCCGGGGGAATGGCTACACCTTC
CASSGGGRGNGYTF
>-|TRBJ2-2|TRBV5-4
TGTGCCAGCCGACCAGGGATTAACACCGGGGAGCTGTTTTTT
CASRPGINTGELFF
>TRBD2|TRBJ2-1|TRBV7-2
TGTGCCAGCACCGATCCAGGTTTAGCGGGAGGCGCCTACAATGAGCAGTTCTTC
CASTDPGLAGGAYNEQFF
>-|TRBJ2-5|TRBV28
TGTGCCAGCAGTTTATGGGGTAGCGGTACACAAGAGACCCAGTACTTC
CASSLWGSGTQETQYF
>TRBD1|TRBJ2-7|TRBV15
TGTGCCACCAGCTCACCCAGGACAGGGATGGGGGACGAGCAGTACTTC
CATSSPRTGMGDEQYF
>TRBD1|TRBJ2-6|TRBV19
TGTGCCAGTAGTCTATTCGGGACAGGGGGCTCTGGGGCCAACGTCCTGACTTTC
CASSLFGTGGSGANVLTF
>-|TRBJ1-1|TRBV19
TGTGCCAGTAAACCTTCGGGGACACAAAATGGGCAAGCTTTCTTT
CASKPSGTQNGQAFF
>-|TRBJ1-3|TRBV5-1
TGCGCCAGCAGCTTGGTGGGGCCCTCTCGAGGAAACACCATATATTTT
CASSLVGPSRGNTIYF
>-|TRBJ2-1|TRBV1
TGCACCAGCAGCCAAGACTACAGCGGTTTTGTCAGCTCCTACAATGAGCAGTTCTTC
CTSSQDYSGFVSSYNEQFF
>TRBD2|TRBJ2-5|TRBV9
TGTGCCAGCAGCGTATCACTAGCGGGAGGGCCCCAAGAGACCCAGTACTTC
CASSVSLAGGPQETQYF